The T cell receptor (beta chain) described here comes from a study of siplizumab effects on memory and regulatory T cells. The method was immunoSEQ multiplex PCR; TCRdb's version includes in-frame clones alone and lacks a portion of them. The data hold around 100,000 clones, with 80% to 95% observed a single time. Broader study findings: Solely a minor proportion of alloreactive clones could be assigned to unstimulated subsets.

The CDR3 contains 18 residues. The J segment lost 3 bases and the V segment lost 2 bases, leaving 14 bases of the junction unmatched. The V gene's germline CDR1 is SGHDT and CDR2 YYEEEE. With regard to this clone: Its specificity is not known.

This sequence was found in a human donor in good health. Some clones in this sample may be carry-over from other donors' samples. V is TRBV5-6 and J is TRBJ2-3, with 8 bases that match TRBD1. Sequencing used CD4+ T cells sorted from blood. The CDR3 protein is CASSFPRGQGIRTDTQYF. CDR3 sequence (DNA): TGTGCCAGCAGCTTTCCCAGGGGGCAAGGAATTAGGACAGATACGCAGTATTTT.